The next 16 T cell receptor beta chains were all read from a single sample in a study of T cell responses to AZD1222 COVID-19 vaccine. Here immunoSEQ multiplex PCR was the method, and the copy in TCRdb shows in-frame clones only, minus some. The sample carries 130,000 to 150,000 clones, more than 85% recorded once. The specimen comprised peripheral blood, sampled after recovery from COVID-19. The source of these receptors is an adult who had recovered from COVID-19.

The chain joins TRBV5-1 to TRBJ2-1, with TRBD1 matching over 11 bases. The ends lost 4 bases at V and 0 bases at J; junction bases unmatched: 18. This CDR3 has 21 residues. The germline gives CDR1 SGHRS, CDR2 YFSETQ. The DNA of the CDR3 is TGCGCCAGCAGCGCGACCCGAGGTTGGGGACAGGGGGTTGCCTCCTACAATGAGCAGTTCTTC. Its translation is CASSATRGWGQGVASYNEQFF.

This chain joins TRBV5-4 and TRBJ2-1; perhaps TRBD1 as D (7 bases). Germline lookup yields CDR1 SGHNT and CDR2 YYREEE (reference sequence). This CDR3 spans 15 amino acids. With 0 bases removed from V and 6 bases from J, the gap between germline ends came to 13 bases. CDR3 residues: CASSLVRQGGNEQFF. CDR3 DNA sequence: TGTGCCAGCAGCTTGGTCCGACAGGGAGGCAATGAGCAGTTCTTC.

V is TRBV9 and J is TRBJ2-3; possible D gene TRBD1, 6 bases. V lost 0 bases and J 3 bases, leaving 14 bases between the germline ends. Germline V lookup: CDR1 SGDLS, CDR2 YYNGEE. The CDR3 length is 16 residues. CDR3 sequence reads: CASSVAGNRVTDTQYF. The CDR3 region has the DNA TGTGCCAGCAGCGTAGCCGGCAACAGGGTAACAGATACGCAGTATTTT.

This sequence joins TRBV14 and TRBJ1-1; D uncertain. The germline CDR1 and CDR2 sequences are SGHDN and FVKESK. CDR3 length equals 13 residues. V was cut by 0 bases and J by 4 bases, with 6 bases left in between. CDR3 DNA sequence: TGTGCCAGCAGCCAAGATTTGGGCACTGAAGCTTTCTTT. This sequence encodes CASSQDLGTEAFF.

This clone was recorded only once. J is TRBJ2-7 and V is TRBV7-3, with D unresolved. V was trimmed by 4 bases and J by 2 bases, leaving 15 bases between them. The CDR3 contains 15 residues. Germline V gene lookup returns CDR1 SGHTA and CDR2 FQGTGA. The CDR3 protein is CASSYRGRGPYEQYF. The CDR3 coding sequence is TGTGCCAGCAGCTACCGAGGAAGAGGTCCCTACGAGCAGTACTTC. The full variable domain, its missing parts supplied by reference TRBV7-3 and TRBJ2-7, is GAGVSQTPSNKVTEKGKYVELRCDPISGHTALYWYRQSLGQGPEFLIYFQGTGAADDSGLPNDRFFAVRPEGSVSTLKIQRTERGDSAVYLCASSYRGRGPYEQYFGPGTRLTVT.

The chain employs TRBV20-1 and TRBJ1-5; TRBD1 aligns across 7 bases. Germline V CDR1 and CDR2: DFQATT, SNEGSKA (reference sequence). The CDR3 is made up of 13 amino acids. V shed 4 bases, J shed 4 bases, and the junction held 4 bases outside the gene matches. CDR3 sequence reads: CSATDRVNQPQHF. CDR3 DNA: TGCAGTGCTACTGACAGGGTGAATCAGCCCCAGCATTTT.

The genes are TRBV14 and TRBJ2-7; weak D call: TRBD2 (5 bases). Germline CDR1 reads SGHDN; CDR2 reads FVKESK. The CDR3 loop spans 15 amino acids. Trimming took off 1 base at V and 3 bases at J, with 13 bases between the two ends. CDR3 bases: TGTGCCAGCAGCCAAGGGCTCCCGGGATACTACGAGCAGTACTTC. It is translated as CASSQGLPGYYEQYF.

This clone has a single count. The chain employs TRBV3-1 (or the pseudogene TRBV3-2) and TRBJ2-1; D ambiguous. The CDR3 has 15 amino acids. Trimming took 5 bases from V and 4 from J, leaving 15 bases between them. CDR1 LGHDT and CDR2 YNNKEL come from the germline V gene (reference sequence). CDR3 residues: CASSSLRPPYNEQFF. In DNA form, the CDR3 reads TGTGCCAGCAGCTCATTGCGCCCCCCTTACAATGAGCAGTTCTTC.

The chain is built from TRBV7-3 and TRBJ2-1; 14 nucleotides align to TRBD2. V gave up 2 bases and J gave up 8 bases; unmatched junction bases: 8. The germline V gene encodes CDR1 SGHTA and CDR2 FQGTGA. This CDR3 has 17 residues. Here the CDR3 reads CASSLAPRLAGGDEQFF. As DNA, the CDR3 is TGTGCCAGCAGCTTAGCCCCGAGACTAGCGGGAGGGGATGAGCAGTTCTTC.

The rearrangement uses TRBV30 and TRBJ1-3; D is uncertain. Deletions cut 0 bases from V and 4 bases from J, with 4 bases between. CDR1 is GTSNPN, CDR2 SVGIG, per germline (reference sequence). The CDR3 extends over 12 amino acids. CDR3 sequence reads: CAWSVRGNTIYF. The CDR3 coding sequence is TGTGCCTGGAGTGTAAGGGGAAACACCATATATTTT.

This chain joins TRBV15 and TRBJ2-1; 10 nucleotides align to TRBD2. After removal of 3 bases from V and 7 bases from J, the junction contained 12 bases not matched to a gene. The CDR3 totals 17 residues. The germline CDR1 and CDR2 sequences are LNHNV and YYDKDF (reference sequence). Here the CDR3 DNA reads TGTGCCACCAGCAGGGAGAGCCTAGCGGGAGTAGTAAATGAGCAGTTCTTC. Protein product: CATSRESLAGVVNEQFF.

This sequence joins TRBV6-2 or TRBV6-3 and TRBJ2-7; 10 bases align to TRBD2. Germline V gives CDR1 MNHEY, CDR2 SVGEGT. CDR3 size: 16 residues. Trimming cost V 5 bases and J 4 bases; bases outside gene matches: 11. CDR3 loop: CASSPVVAGGRYEQYF. The CDR3 DNA follows: TGTGCCAGCAGTCCCGTGGTAGCGGGAGGACGTTACGAGCAGTACTTC.

The table lists this clone with a count of one. The chain couples TRBV19 to TRBJ2-5, with 13 positions matching TRBD2. Trimming at V came to 4 bases and at J to 5 bases, leaving 10 bases not matched to a gene. The length of the CDR3 is 17 residues. In germline, CDR1 is LNHDA, CDR2 SQIVND (reference sequence). CDR3 region: CASSSPGLAGALETQYF. Here the CDR3 DNA reads TGTGCCAGTAGTAGCCCAGGACTAGCGGGAGCGCTTGAGACCCAGTACTTC.

The chain combines TRBV4-1 with TRBJ1-3, with 9 nucleotides matching TRBD1. Trimming took 4 bases from V and 0 from J; bases not matched to a gene: 4. Germline CDR1 MGHRA, CDR2 YSYEKL. The CDR3 runs 16 residues. This CDR3 is CASSPGTGNSGNTIYF. As DNA, the CDR3 is TGCGCCAGCAGCCCCGGGACAGGGAACTCTGGAAACACCATATATTTT.

The chain carries TRBV28 and TRBJ1-6, with 12 nucleotides matching TRBD1. CDR1 and CDR2 (germline): MDHEN, SYDVKM. The CDR3 is made up of 16 amino acids. Trimming at V came to 7 bases and at J to 7 bases, leaving 8 bases not matched to a gene. CDR3 in amino acids: CASTLEGQGANSPLHF. CDR3 sequence (DNA): TGTGCCAGCACCCTGGAGGGACAGGGGGCGAATTCACCCCTCCACTTT.

The chain carries TRBV7-2 and TRBJ2-7, with D possibly called TRBD1 or TRBD2 (6 bases each). This CDR3 is 14 amino acids long. The germline gives CDR1 SGHTA, CDR2 FQGNSA. Trimming cost V 2 bases and J 3 bases, with 11 bases left between them. Here the CDR3 DNA reads TGTGCCAGCAGCTTAAGGGGGGTCTACTACGAGCAGTACTTC. Amino acids: CASSLRGVYYEQYF.